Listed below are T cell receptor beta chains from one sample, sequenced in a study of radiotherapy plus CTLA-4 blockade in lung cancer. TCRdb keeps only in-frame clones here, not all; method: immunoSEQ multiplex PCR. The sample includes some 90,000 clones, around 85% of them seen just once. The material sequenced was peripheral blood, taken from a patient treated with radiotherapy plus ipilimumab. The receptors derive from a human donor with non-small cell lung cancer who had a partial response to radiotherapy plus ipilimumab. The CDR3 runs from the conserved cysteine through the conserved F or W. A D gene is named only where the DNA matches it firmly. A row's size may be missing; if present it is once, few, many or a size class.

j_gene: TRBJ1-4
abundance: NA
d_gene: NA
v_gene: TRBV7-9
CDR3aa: CASSLDQGFSEKLFF
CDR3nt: TGTGCCAGCAGCTTAGACCAGGGATTTAGTGAAAAACTGTTTTTT

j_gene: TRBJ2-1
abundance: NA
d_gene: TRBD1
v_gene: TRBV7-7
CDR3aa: CASSLQGNRNNEQFF
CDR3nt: TGTGCTAGCAGTCTACAGGGGAATAGAAACAATGAGCAGTTCTTC

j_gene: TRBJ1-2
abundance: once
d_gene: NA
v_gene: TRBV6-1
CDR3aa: CASSEQGRAAANYGYTF
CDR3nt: TGTGCCAGCAGTGAACAAGGCAGGGCCGCGGCTAACTATGGCTACACCTTC

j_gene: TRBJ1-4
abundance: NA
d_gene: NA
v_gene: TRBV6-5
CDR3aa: CASSQIHNEKLFF
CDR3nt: TGTGCCAGCAGCCAGATCCATAATGAAAAACTGTTTTTT

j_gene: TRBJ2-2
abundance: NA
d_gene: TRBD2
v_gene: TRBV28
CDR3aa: CASSRSTAGRGELFF
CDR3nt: TGTGCCAGCAGCAGGTCGACCGCCGGGAGGGGGGAGCTGTTTTTT

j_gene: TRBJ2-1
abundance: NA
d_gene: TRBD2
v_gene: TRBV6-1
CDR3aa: CASRGLAGIYNEQFF
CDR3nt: TGTGCCAGCCGGGGACTAGCAGGCATCTACAATGAGCAGTTCTTC

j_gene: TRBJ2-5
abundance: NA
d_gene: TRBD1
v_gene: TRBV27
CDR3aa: CASSLSRGGSGETQYF
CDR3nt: TGTGCCAGCAGTTTATCCCGAGGGGGCTCAGGGGAGACCCAGTACTTC

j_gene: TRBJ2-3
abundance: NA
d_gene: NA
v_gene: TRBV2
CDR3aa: CAIRASGTDTQYF
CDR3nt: TGTGCCATAAGGGCTAGCGGCACAGATACGCAGTATTTT

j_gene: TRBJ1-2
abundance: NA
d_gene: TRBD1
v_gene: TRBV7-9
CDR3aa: CASSTGGQGRRYTF
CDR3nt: TGTGCCAGCAGCACGGGGGGACAGGGTCGACGCTACACCTTC

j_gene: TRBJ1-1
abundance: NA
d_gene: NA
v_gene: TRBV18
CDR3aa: CASSGEGSTEAFF
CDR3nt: TGTGCCAGCTCTGGGGAGGGGAGCACTGAAGCTTTCTTT

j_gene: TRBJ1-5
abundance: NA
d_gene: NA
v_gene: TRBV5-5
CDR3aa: CASSPSAVQPQHF
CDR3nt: TGTGCCAGCAGCCCGAGTGCGGTTCAGCCCCAGCATTTT

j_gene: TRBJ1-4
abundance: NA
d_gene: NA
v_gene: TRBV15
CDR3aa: CATSRDFEKLFF
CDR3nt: TGTGCCACCAGCAGAGACTTTGAAAAACTGTTTTTT

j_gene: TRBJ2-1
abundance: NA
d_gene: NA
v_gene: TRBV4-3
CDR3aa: CASSQDYGGNEQFF
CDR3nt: TGCGCCAGCAGCCAAGATTATGGCGGGAATGAGCAGTTCTTC

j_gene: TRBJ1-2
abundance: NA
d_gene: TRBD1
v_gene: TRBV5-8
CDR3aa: CASSWTGTDYGYTF
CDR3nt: TGTGCCAGCAGCTGGACCGGGACAGATTATGGCTACACCTTC

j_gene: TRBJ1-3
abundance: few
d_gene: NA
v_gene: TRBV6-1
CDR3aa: CASSEGRQVLGNTIYF
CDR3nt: TGTGCCAGCAGTGAAGGACGCCAGGTATTGGGAAACACCATATATTTT

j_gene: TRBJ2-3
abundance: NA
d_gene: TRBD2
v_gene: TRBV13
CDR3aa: CASSLLSGRGSDTQYF
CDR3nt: TGTGCCAGCAGCCTTCTTAGCGGGAGAGGGTCAGATACGCAGTATTTT

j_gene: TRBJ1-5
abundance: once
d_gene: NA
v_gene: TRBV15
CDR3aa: CATSRGGGVGPQHF
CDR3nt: TGTGCCACCAGCAGAGGGGGAGGGGTCGGGCCCCAGCATTTT

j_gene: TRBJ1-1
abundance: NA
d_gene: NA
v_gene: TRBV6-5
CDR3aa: CASSPLGSGYTEAFF
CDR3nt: TGTGCCAGCTCCCCATTGGGGAGCGGGTACACTGAAGCTTTCTTT

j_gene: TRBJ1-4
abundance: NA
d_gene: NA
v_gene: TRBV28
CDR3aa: CASSPGGTQAREKLFF
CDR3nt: TGTGCCAGCAGTCCTGGGGGGACCCAAGCCAGGGAAAAACTGTTTTTT

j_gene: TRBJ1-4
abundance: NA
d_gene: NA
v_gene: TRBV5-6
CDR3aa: CASSNRDGGNEKLFF
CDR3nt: TGTGCCAGCAGCAACCGGGACGGGGGGAATGAAAAACTGTTTTTT

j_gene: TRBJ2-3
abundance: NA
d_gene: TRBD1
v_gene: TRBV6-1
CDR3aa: CASRGSLTQGVAGDTQYF
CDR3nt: TGTGCCAGCCGTGGGTCGTTAACACAGGGGGTAGCAGGAGATACGCAGTATTTT

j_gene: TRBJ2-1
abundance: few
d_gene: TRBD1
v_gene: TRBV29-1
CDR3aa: CSVRRDRSYNEQFF
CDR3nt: TGCAGCGTTCGCCGGGACAGGAGCTACAATGAGCAGTTCTTC

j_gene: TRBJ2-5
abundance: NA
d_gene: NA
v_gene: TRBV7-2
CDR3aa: CASSLGYSRYLDQETQYF
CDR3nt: TGTGCCAGCAGCTTAGGGTACTCCCGGTATTTAGACCAAGAGACCCAGTACTTC

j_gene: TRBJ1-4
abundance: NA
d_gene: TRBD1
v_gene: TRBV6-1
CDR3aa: CASSLGQATDEKLFF
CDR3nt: TGTGCCAGCTCCCTGGGACAGGCCACCGATGAAAAACTGTTTTTT

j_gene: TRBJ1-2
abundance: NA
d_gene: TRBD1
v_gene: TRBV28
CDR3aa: CASSATPGQRLNYGYTF
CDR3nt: TGTGCCAGCAGTGCGACGCCGGGACAGAGACTTAACTATGGCTACACCTTC

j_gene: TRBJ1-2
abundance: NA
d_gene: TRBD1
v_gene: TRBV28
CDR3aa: CASRSNRGPTQANYGYTF
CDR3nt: TGTGCCAGCAGGTCCAACAGGGGGCCTACCCAAGCTAACTATGGCTACACCTTC

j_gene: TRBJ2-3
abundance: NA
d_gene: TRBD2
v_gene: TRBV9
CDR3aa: CASSVEGTSGSTDTQYF
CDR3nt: TGTGCCAGCAGCGTAGAGGGGACTAGCGGGAGCACAGATACGCAGTATTTT

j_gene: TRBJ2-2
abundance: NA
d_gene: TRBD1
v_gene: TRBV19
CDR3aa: CASTRDRGTGELFF
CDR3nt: TGTGCCAGTACAAGGGACAGGGGCACCGGGGAGCTGTTTTTT

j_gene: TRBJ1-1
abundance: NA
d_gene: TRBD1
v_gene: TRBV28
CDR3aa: CASSPWDRGAFF
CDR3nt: TGTGCCAGCAGTCCTTGGGACAGAGGAGCTTTCTTT

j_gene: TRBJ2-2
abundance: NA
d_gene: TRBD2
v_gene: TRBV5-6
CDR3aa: CASSLSGMFTGELFF
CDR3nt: TGTGCCAGCAGCCTTAGCGGGATGTTCACCGGGGAGCTGTTTTTT

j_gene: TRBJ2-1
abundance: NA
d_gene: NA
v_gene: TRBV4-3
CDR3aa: CASSQDLAADGYNEQFF
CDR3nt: TGCGCCAGCAGCCAAGATTTAGCAGCGGACGGGTACAATGAGCAGTTCTTC

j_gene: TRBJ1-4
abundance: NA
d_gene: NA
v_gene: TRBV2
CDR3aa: CASSGNTNEKLFF
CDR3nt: TGTGCCAGCAGTGGTAATACTAATGAAAAACTGTTTTTT

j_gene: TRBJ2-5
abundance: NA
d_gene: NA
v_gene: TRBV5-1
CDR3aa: CASSLVPAKDPETQYF
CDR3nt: TGCGCCAGCAGCTTGGTGCCAGCGAAAGATCCGGAGACCCAGTACTTC

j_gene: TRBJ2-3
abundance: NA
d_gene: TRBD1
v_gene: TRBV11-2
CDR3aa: CASSHVGQGYGTDTQYF
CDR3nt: TGTGCCAGCAGCCACGTGGGACAGGGCTATGGCACAGATACGCAGTATTTT

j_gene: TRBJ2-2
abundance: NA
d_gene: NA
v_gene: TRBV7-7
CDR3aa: CASSLRSPPGSTGELFF
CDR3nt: TGTGCTAGCAGCCTTAGGAGTCCTCCTGGAAGCACCGGGGAGCTGTTTTTT

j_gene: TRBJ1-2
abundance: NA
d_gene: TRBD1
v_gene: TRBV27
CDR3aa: CASSLSGTAGGYTF
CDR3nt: TGTGCCAGCAGTTTATCTGGGACAGCTGGCGGCTACACCTTC

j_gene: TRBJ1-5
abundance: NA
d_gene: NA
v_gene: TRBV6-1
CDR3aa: CASSRQAGQPQHF
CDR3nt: TGTGCCAGCAGCAGACAGGCGGGTCAGCCCCAGCATTTT

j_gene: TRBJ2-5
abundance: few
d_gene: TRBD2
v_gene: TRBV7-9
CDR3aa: CASSFGLAGSETQYF
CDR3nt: TGTGCCAGCAGCTTTGGACTAGCGGGAAGCGAGACCCAGTACTTC

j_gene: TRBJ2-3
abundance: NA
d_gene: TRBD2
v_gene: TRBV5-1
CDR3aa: CASSPLAGTDTQYF
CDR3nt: TGCGCCAGCAGCCCACTAGCGGGCACAGATACGCAGTATTTT

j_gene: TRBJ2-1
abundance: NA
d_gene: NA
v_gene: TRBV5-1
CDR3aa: CASSLVSPGGSYNEQFF
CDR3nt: TGCGCCAGCAGCTTGGTCTCGCCCGGGGGCTCCTACAATGAGCAGTTCTTC

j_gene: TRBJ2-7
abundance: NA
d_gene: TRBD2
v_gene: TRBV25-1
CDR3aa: CASSPHGAGPGEQYF
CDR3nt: TGTGCCAGCAGTCCTCACGGAGCGGGACCTGGGGAGCAGTACTTC